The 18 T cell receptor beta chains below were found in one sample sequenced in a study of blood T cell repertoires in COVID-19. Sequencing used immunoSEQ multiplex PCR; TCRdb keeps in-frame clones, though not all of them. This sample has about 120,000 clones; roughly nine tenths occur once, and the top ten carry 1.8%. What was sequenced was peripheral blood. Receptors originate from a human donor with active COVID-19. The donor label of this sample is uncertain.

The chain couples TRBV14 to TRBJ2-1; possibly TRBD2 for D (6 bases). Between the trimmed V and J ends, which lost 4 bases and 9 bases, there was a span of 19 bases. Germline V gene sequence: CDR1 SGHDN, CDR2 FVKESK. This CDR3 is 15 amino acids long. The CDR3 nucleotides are TGTGCCAGCAGCCCAGCTGGCGGGGTTTTGGGTGAGCAGTTCTTC. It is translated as CASSPAGGVLGEQFF.

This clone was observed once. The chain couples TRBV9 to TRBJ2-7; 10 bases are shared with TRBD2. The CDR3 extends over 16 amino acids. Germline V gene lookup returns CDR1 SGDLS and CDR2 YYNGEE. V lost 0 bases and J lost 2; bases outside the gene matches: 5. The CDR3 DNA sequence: TGTGCCAGCAGCGTAGGGTTAGCGGGGGGACCCTACGAGCAGTACTTC. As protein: CASSVGLAGGPYEQYF.

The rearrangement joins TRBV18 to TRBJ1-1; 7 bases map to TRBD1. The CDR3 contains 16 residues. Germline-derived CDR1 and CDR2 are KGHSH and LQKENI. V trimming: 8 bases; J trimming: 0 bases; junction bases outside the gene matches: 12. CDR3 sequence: CASASRFQGVNTEAFF. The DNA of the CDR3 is TGTGCCAGCGCATCACGATTTCAGGGGGTGAACACTGAAGCTTTCTTT.

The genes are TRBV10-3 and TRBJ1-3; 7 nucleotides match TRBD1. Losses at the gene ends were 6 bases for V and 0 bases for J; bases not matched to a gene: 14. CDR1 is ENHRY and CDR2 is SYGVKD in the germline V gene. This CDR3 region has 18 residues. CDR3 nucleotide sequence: TGTGCCATCAGACCGTCAGGGGGGAGCCTTTTCTCTGGAAACACCATATATTTT. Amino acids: CAIRPSGGSLFSGNTIYF.

The DNA of the CDR3 is TGTGCCAGCAGCTTACAGGGTATCACAGATACGCAGTATTTT. Its translation: CASSLQGITDTQYF. This rearrangement joins TRBV7-9 to TRBJ2-3, with D perhaps matching TRBD1 (5 bases). Germline V gene sequence: CDR1 SEHNR, CDR2 FQNEAQ (reference sequence). With 2 bases removed from V and 2 bases from J, the gap between germline ends came to 8 bases. This CDR3 is built from 14 residues.

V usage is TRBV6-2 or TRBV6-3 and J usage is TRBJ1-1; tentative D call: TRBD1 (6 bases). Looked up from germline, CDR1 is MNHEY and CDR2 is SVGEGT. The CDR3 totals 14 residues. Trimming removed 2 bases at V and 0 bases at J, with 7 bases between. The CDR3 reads CASSYGQLNTEAFF. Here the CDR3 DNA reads TGTGCCAGCAGTTACGGACAGCTGAACACTGAAGCTTTCTTT.

The DNA for the CDR3 is TGTGCCACCTTAATCCCCTCCTCCTACGAGCAGTACTTC. It specifies CATLIPSSYEQYF. This chain joins TRBV2 and TRBJ2-7; D is undetermined. V dropped 10 bases and J dropped 0 bases, with 13 bases sitting between them. The CDR3 runs 13 residues. Germline CDR1 is SNHLY and CDR2 is FYNNEI.

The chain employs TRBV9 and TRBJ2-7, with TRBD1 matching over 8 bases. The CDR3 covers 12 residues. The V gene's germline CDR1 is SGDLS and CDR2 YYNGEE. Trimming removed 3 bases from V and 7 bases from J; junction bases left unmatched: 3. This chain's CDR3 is CASSGGDREQYF. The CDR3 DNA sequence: TGTGCCAGCAGCGGAGGGGACAGGGAGCAGTACTTC.

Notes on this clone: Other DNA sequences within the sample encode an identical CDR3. The CDR3 DNA reads as TGTGCCAGCAGTTACCAGCGAAGTTCCTACAATGAGCAGTTCTTC. It yields the protein CASSYQRSSYNEQFF. This chain links TRBV6-2 or TRBV6-3 with TRBJ2-1; D remains unclear. The germline V gene has CDR1 MNHEY and CDR2 SVGEGT. The V end lost 2 bases, the J end lost 1 base, and 9 bases lay between the germline ends. The CDR3 sequence is 15 residues long.

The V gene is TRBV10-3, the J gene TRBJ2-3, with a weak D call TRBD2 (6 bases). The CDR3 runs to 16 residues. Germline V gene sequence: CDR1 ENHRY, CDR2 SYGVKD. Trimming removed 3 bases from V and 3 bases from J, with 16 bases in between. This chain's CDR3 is CAISDPEGEDTDTQYF. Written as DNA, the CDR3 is TGTGCCATCAGTGATCCGGAGGGTGAGGATACAGATACGCAGTATTTT.

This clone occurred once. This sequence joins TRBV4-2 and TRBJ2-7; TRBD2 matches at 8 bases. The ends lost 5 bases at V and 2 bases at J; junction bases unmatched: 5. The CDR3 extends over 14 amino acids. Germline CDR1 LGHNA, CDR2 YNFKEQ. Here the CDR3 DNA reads TGTGCCAGCAGCGATATAGCGGGGACCTACGAGCAGTACTTC. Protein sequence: CASSDIAGTYEQYF.

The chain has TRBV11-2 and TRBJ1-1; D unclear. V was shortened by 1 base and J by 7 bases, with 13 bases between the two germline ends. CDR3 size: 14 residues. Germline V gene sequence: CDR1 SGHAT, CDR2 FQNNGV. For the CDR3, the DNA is TGTGCCAGCAGCTTAGTCTCCACGGGATTTGAAGCTTTCTTT. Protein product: CASSLVSTGFEAFF.

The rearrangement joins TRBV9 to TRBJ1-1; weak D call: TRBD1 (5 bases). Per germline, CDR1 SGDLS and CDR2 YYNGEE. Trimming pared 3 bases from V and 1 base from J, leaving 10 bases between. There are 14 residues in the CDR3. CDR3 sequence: CASSGSRGNTEAFF. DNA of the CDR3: TGTGCCAGCAGCGGTAGTAGGGGGAACACTGAAGCTTTCTTT.

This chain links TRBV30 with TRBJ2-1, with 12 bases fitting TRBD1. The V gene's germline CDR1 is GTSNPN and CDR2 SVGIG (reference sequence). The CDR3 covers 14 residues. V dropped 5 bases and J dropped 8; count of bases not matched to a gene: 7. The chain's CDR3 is CAWAGTGGWDEQFF. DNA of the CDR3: TGTGCCTGGGCCGGGACAGGGGGCTGGGATGAGCAGTTCTTC.

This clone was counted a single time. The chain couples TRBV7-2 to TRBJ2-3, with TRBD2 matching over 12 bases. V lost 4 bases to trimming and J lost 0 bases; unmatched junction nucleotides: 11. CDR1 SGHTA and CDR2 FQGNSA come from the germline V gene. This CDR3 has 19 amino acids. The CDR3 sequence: CASSSSGLAGGLSTDTQYF. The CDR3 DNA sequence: TGTGCCAGCAGCTCGTCGGGGCTAGCGGGGGGGCTAAGCACAGATACGCAGTATTTT.

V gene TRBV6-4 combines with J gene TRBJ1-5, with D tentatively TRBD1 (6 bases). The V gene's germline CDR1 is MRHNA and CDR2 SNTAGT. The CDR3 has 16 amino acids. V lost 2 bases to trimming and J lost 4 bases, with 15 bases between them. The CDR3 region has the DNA TGTGCCAGCAGTGACAGCAGTGGACAGACAAATCAGCCCCAGCATTTT. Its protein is CASSDSSGQTNQPQHF.

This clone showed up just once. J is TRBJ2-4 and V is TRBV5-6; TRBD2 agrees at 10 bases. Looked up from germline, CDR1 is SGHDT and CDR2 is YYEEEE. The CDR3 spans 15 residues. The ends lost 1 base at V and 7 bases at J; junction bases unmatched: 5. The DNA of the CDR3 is TGTGCCAGCAGCTTGCTAGCGGGGGACAAGAACATTCAGTACTTC. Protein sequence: CASSLLAGDKNIQYF. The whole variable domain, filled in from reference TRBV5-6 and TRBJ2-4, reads DAGVTQSPTHLIKTRGQQVTLRCSPKSGHDTVSWYQQALGQGPQFIFQYYEEEERQRGNFPDRFSGHQFPNYSSELNVNALLLGDSALYLCASSLLAGDKNIQYFGAGTRLSVL.

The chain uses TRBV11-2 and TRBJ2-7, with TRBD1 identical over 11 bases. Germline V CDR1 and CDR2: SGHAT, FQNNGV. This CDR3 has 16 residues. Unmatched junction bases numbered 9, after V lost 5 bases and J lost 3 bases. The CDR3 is CASSLWTGGSLYEQYF. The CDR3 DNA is TGTGCCAGCAGCCTATGGACAGGGGGCTCTCTCTACGAGCAGTACTTC.